This T cell receptor (beta chain) was identified during a study of cytomegalovirus exposure and HLA in healthy donors. Study-wide results and limits: Association with HLA alleles at 0.05 false discovery rate was found for 15,000 to 20,000 TCR beta sequences in a later analysis. Later analysis identified a missense DCLRE1C variant that was linked to TCR beta V- and J-gene trimming. Analyzed later, most CMV-associated TCR beta chains appeared HLA-restricted.

Concerning this clone: What it binds is unknown.

60 Vbeta and 13 Jbeta primers were used in PCR. Some clones are missing from TCRdb's copy, which holds only in-frame ones; the method was immunoSEQ multiplex PCR. There are 99,000 or so clones in the sample; nearly 80% occur only once, and 5.8% lies in the top ten. The ends lost 5 bases at V and 6 bases at J; junction bases unmatched: 8. CDR3 length: 15 residues. CDR1 is MDHEN and CDR2 is SYDVKM in the germline V gene. Each of the donors was a healthy bone marrow donor. V and J are TRBV28 and TRBJ2-2; 8 nucleotides align to TRBD1. Source material: PBMCs. This receptor was obtained from a man aged 55 to 69 in good health and CMV-seropositive. The DNA of the CDR3 is TGTGCCAGCAGTACCAGGACAGGGTGGGCCGGGGAGCTGTTTTTT. It yields the protein CASSTRTGWAGELFF.